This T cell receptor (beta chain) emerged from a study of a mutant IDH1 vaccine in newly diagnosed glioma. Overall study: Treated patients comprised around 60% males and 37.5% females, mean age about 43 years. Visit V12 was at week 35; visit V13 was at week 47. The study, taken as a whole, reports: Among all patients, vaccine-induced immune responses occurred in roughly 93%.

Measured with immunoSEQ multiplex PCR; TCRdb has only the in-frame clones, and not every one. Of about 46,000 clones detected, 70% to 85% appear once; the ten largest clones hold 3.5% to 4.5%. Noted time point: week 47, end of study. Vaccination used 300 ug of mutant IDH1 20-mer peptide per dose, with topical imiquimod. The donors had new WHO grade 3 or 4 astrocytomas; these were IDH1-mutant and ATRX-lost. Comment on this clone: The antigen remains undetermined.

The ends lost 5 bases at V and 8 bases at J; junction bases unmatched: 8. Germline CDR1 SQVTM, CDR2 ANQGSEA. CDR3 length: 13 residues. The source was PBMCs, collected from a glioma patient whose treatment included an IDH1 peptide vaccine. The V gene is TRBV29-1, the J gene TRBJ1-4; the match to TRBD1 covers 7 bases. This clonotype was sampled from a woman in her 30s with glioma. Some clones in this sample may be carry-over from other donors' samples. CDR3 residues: CSVWDSGWEKLFF. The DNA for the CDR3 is TGCAGCGTTTGGGACAGCGGGTGGGAAAAACTGTTTTTT.